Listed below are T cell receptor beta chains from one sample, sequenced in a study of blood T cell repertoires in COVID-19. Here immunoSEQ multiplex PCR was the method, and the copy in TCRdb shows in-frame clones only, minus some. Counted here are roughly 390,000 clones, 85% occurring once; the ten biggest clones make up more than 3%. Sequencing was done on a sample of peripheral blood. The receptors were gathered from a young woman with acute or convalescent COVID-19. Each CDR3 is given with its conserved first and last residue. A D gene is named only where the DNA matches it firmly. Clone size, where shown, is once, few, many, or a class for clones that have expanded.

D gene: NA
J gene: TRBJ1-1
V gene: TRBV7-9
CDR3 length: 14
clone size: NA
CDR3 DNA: TGTGCCAGCACCCTTTTCGCAGAGGACACTGAAGCTTTCTTT
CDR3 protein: CASTLFAEDTEAFF

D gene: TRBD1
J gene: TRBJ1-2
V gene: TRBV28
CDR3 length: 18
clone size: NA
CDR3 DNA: TGTGCCAGCAGTTCAGATCCTTCGGGACAGCCTTATAACTATGGCTACACCTTC
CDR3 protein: CASSSDPSGQPYNYGYTF

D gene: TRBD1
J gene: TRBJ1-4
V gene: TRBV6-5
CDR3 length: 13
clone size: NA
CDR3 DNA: TGTGCCAGCGTTGACAGGGTAGATGAAAAACTGTTTTTT
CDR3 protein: CASVDRVDEKLFF

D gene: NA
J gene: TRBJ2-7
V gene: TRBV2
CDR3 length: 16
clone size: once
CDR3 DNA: TGTGCCAGCAGTGAAGCCGTCGGGGTTCTTGTCTACGAGCAGTACTTC
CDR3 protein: CASSEAVGVLVYEQYF

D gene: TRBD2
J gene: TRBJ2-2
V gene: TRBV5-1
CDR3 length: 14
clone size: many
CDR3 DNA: TGCGCCAGCAGCTTGGGACTAGCGACCGGGGAGCTGTTTTTT
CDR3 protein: CASSLGLATGELFF

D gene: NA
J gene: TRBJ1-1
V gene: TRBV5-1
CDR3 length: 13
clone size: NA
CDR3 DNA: TGCGCCAGCAGCGGCAGTCCGAACACTGAAGCTTTCTTT
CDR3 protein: CASSGSPNTEAFF

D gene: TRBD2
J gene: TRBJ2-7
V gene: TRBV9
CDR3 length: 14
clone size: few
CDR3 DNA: TGTGCCAGCAGCGGTAGCGGGAGCTCCTACGAGCAGTACTTC
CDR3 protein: CASSGSGSSYEQYF

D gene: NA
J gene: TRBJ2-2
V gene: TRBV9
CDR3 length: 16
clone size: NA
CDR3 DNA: TGTGCCAGCAGTGGAGGTTGGGTGGGAGCGGCCGGGGAGCTGTTTTTT
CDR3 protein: CASSGGWVGAAGELFF

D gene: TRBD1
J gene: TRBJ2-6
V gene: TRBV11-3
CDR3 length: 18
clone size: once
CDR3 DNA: TGTGCCAGCAGCCCGGACAGGATCAGCTCTGGGCGGGCCAACGTCCTGACTTTC
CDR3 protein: CASSPDRISSGRANVLTF

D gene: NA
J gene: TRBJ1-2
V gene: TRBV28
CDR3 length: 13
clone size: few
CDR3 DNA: TGTGCCAGCAGTTTAGTCAGGGTCATTGGCTACACCTTC
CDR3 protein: CASSLVRVIGYTF

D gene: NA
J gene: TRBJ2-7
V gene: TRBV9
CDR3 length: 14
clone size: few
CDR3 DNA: TGTGCCAGCAGCGCCGGGAACCGGCAAAGCGAGCAGTACTTC
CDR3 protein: CASSAGNRQSEQYF

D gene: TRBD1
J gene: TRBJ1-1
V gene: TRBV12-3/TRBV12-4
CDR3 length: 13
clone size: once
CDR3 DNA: TGTGCCAGCTTCTGGACAGGGAACACTGAAGCTTTCTTT
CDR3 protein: CASFWTGNTEAFF

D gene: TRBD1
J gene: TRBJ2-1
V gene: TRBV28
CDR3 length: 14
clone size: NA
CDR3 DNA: TGTGCCAGCAATCCGGACAGGGTTTCCAATGAGCAGTTCTTC
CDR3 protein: CASNPDRVSNEQFF

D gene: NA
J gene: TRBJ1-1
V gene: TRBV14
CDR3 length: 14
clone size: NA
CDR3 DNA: TGTGCCAGCAGCCTCTACAGTAGGGGGACTGAAGCTTTCTTT
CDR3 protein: CASSLYSRGTEAFF

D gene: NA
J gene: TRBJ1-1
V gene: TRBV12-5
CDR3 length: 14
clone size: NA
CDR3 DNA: TGTGCTAGTGGTTTCTCGGGAGAGGGGCACATAGCTTTCTTT
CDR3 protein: CASGFSGEGHIAFF

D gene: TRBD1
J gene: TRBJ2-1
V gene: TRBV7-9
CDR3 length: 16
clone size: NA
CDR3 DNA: TGTGCCAGCAGTTACCTTGGGACAGGGGGAAACAATGAGCAGTTCTTC
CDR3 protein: CASSYLGTGGNNEQFF

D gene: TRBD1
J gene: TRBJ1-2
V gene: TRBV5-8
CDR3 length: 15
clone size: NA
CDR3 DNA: TGTGCCAGCAGTAAGACAGGGGAAGCTAACTATGGCTACACCTTC
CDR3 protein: CASSKTGEANYGYTF

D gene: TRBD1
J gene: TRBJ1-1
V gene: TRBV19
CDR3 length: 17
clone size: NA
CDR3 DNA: TGTGCCAGTAGTCCCCTGGGTGGGACAGGGGGTCCCACTGAAGCTTTCTTT
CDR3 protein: CASSPLGGTGGPTEAFF

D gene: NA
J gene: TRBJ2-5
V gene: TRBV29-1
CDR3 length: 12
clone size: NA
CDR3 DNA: TGCAGCGTTGGGGCCGGGGGTCAGACCCAGTACTTC
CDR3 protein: CSVGAGGQTQYF

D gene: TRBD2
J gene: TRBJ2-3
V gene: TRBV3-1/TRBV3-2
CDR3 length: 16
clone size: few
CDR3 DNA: TGTGCCAGCAGCCAAGCCAGCGGGAGAACCGCAGATACGCAGTATTTT
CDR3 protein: CASSQASGRTADTQYF

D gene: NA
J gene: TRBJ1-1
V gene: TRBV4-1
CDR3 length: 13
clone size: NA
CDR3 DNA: TGCGCCAGCAGCCATACGGGGAACACTGAAGCTTTCTTT
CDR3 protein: CASSHTGNTEAFF

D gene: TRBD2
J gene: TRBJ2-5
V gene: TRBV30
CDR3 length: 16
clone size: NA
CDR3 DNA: TGTGCCTGGAGTGGAGACCCGCGGGGGACGGAAGAGACCCAGTACTTC
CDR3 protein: CAWSGDPRGTEETQYF

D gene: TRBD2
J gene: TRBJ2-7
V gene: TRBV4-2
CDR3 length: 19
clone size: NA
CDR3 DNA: TGTGCCAGCAGCCAAGATCCGGCACTAGCGGGAGGGCCAGGGTACGAGCAGTACTTC
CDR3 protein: CASSQDPALAGGPGYEQYF

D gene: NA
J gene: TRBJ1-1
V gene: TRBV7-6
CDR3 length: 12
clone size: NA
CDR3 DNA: TGTGCCAGCAGGACGGGGGAGACTGAAGCTTTCTTT
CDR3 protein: CASRTGETEAFF

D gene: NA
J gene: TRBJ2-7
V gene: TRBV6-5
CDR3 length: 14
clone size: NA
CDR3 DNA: TGTGCCAGCAGTACACGACAGAGCTCCTACGAGCAGTACTTC
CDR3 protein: CASSTRQSSYEQYF

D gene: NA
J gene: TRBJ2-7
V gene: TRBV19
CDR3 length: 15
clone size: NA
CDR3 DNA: TGTGCCAGTAGTTTGGACGGGGGGCCCGGCTACGAGCAGTACTTC
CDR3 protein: CASSLDGGPGYEQYF

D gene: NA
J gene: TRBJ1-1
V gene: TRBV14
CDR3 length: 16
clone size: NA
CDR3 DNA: TGTGCCAGCAGCCGATATTCGGGGGGGGTAGACACTGAAGCTTTCTTT
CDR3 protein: CASSRYSGGVDTEAFF

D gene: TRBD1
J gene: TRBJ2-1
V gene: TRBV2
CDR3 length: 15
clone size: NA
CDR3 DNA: TGTGCCAGCAGTGAGCAGGGGGCGACCTACAATGAGCAGTTCTTC
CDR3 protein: CASSEQGATYNEQFF

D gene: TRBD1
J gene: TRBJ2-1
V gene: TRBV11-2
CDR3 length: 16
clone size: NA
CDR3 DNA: TGTGCCAGCAGCTTACCCGGGACAGGGGCATACAATGAGCAGTTCTTC
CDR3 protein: CASSLPGTGAYNEQFF

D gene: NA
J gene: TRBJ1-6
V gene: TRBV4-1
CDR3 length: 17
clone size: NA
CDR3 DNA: TGCGCCAGCAGCAATAGTTTCATACAGGGAAGGGGATCACCCCTCCACTTT
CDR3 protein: CASSNSFIQGRGSPLHF

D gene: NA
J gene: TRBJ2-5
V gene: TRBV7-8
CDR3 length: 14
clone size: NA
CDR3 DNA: TGTGCCAGCCTAAAACAGTGGTACCAAGAGACCCAGTACTTC
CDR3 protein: CASLKQWYQETQYF

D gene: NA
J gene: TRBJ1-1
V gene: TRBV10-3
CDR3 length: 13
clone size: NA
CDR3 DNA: TGTGCCATAGCGGAAGAGGCGAACACTGAAGCTTTCTTT
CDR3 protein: CAIAEEANTEAFF

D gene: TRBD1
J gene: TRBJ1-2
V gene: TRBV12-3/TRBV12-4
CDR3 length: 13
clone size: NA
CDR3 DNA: TGTGCCAGCAGTTGGGACAGGGCGGGGGGCTACACCTTC
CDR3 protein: CASSWDRAGGYTF

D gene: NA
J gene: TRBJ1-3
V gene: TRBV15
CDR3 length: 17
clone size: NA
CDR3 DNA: TGTGCCACCAGCAGAGATCGAGACAGTCTGTTTCGAAACACCATATATTTT
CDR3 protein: CATSRDRDSLFRNTIYF

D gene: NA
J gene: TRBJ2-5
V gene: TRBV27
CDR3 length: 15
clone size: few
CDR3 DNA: TGTGCCAGCAGTTTATCGGGTTCTCCGGAGGAGACCCAGTACTTC
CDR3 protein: CASSLSGSPEETQYF

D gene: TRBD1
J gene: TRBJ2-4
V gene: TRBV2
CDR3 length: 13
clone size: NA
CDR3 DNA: TGTGCCAGCAGTGTAGGACAGGGGAACATTCAGTACTTC
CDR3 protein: CASSVGQGNIQYF

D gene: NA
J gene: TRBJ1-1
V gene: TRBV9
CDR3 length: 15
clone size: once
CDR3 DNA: TGTGCCAGCAGCGTAGTAGGGGACATTGACACTGAAGCTTTCTTT
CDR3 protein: CASSVVGDIDTEAFF

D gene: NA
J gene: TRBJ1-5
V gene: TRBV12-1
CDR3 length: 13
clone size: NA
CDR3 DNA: TGTGCCAATCGCAGGGTTAGCAATCAGCCCCAGCATTTT
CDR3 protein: CANRRVSNQPQHF

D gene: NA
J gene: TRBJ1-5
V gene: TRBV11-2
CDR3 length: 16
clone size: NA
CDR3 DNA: TGTGCCAGCAGCTTAGATGAGGGATTTAGCAATCAGCCCCAGCATTTT
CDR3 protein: CASSLDEGFSNQPQHF

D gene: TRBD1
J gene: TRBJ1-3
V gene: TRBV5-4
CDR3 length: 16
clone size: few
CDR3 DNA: TGTGCCAGCAGCTTTGGGACAGGGGGCTCTGGAAACACCATATATTTT
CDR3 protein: CASSFGTGGSGNTIYF

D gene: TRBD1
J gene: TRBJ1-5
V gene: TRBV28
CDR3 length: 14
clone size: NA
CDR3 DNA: TGTGCCAGCAGTTTATACAGGGGAGTTCAGCCCCAGCATTTT
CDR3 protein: CASSLYRGVQPQHF

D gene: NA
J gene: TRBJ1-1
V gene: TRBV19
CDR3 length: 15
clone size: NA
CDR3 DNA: TGTGCCAGTAGTCTGACAGGAGAGGTCATCCCTGAAGCTTTCTTT
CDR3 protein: CASSLTGEVIPEAFF

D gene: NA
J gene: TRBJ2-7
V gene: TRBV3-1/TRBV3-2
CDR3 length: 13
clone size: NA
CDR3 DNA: TGTGCCAGCAGCTCTAGAGGGGGCTACGAGCAGTACTTC
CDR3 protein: CASSSRGGYEQYF

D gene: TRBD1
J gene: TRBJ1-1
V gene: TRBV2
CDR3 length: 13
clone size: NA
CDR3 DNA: TGTGCCAGCACCTCGACAGGGGCCACTGAAGCTTTCTTT
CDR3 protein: CASTSTGATEAFF

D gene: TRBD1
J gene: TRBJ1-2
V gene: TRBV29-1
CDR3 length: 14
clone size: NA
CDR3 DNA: TGCAGCGTTGAAGATGGGACAGGGATCTATGGCTACACCTTC
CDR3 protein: CSVEDGTGIYGYTF